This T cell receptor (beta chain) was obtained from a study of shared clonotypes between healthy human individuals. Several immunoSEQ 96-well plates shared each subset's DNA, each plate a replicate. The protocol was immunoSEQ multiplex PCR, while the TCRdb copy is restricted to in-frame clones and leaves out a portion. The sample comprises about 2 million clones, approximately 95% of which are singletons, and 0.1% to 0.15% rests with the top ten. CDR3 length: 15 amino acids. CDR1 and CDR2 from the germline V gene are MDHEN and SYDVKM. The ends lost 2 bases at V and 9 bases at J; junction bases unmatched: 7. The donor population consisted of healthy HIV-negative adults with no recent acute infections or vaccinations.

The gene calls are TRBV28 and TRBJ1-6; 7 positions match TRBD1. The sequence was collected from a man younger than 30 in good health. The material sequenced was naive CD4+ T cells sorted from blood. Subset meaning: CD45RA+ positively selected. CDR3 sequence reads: CASSLGRQGRSPLHF. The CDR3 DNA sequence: TGTGCCAGCAGTTTAGGTAGACAGGGACGTTCACCCCTCCACTTT.